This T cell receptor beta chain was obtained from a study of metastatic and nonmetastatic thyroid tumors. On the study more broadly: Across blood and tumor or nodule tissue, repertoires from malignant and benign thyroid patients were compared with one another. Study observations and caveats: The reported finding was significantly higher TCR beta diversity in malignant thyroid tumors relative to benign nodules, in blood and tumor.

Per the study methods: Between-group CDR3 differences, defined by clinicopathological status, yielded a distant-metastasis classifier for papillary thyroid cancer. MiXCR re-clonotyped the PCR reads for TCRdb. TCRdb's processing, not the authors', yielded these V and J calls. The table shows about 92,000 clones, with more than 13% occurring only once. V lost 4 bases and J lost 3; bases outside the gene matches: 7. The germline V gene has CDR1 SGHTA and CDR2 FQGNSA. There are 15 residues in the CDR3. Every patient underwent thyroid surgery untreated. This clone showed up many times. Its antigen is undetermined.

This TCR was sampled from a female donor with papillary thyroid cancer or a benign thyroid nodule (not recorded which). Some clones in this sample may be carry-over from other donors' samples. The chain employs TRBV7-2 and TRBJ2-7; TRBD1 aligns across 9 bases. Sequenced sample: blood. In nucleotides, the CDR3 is TGTGCCAGCAGCTCCCGCGCGGGACAGGGCTACGAGCAGTACTTC. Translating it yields CASSSRAGQGYEQYF.